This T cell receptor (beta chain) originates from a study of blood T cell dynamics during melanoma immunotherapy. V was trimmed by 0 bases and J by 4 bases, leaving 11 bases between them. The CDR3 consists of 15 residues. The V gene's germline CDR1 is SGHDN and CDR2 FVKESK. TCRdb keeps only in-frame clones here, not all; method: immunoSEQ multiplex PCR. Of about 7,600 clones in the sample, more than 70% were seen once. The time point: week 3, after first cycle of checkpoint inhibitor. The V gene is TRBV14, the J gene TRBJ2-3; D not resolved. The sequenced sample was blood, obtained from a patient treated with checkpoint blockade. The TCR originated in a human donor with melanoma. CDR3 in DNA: TGTGCCAGCAGCCAAGACACCGACCGACCAGATACGCAGTATTTT. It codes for CASSQDTDRPDTQYF.